A single sample gave rise to the 14 T cell receptor beta chains below, sequenced in a study of cytomegalovirus exposure and HLA in healthy donors. Amplification used 60 Vbeta primers and 13 Jbeta primers. Sequencing was performed with immunoSEQ multiplex PCR; in TCRdb, only in-frame clones are kept and a portion is missing. The table shows roughly 190,000 clones, with 87% occurring only once. The material sequenced was PBMCs. The receptors originated from a boy between 2 and 10 years old in good health and CMV-seronegative.

The chain uses TRBV5-1 and TRBJ2-5, with TRBD2 identical over 7 bases. The V gene end was trimmed by 0 bases and the J gene end by 5 bases; junction bases not matched to a gene: 4. The CDR3 sequence is 14 residues long. Germline V CDR1 and CDR2: SGHRS, YFSETQ. The CDR3 coding sequence is TGCGCCAGCAGCTTGGGGGGGGGACGTGAGACCCAGTACTTC. Protein: CASSLGGGRETQYF.

The table lists this clone with a few counts. The gene calls are TRBV9 and TRBJ1-6; TRBD1 might be the D (6 bases). Trimming removed 3 bases from V and 5 bases from J, with 9 bases in between. Germline V CDR1 and CDR2: SGDLS, YYNGEE. This CDR3 has 14 amino acids. The CDR3 loop reads CASSAYRDNSPLHF. DNA of the CDR3: TGTGCCAGCAGCGCCTACAGGGATAATTCACCCCTCCACTTT.

The J gene is TRBJ2-1, the V gene TRBV28, with a possible D match to TRBD1 (5 bases). This CDR3 is built from 12 residues. Per the germline V gene, CDR1 is MDHEN and CDR2 is SYDVKM. Trimming left V 2 bases short and J 8 bases short, with 7 bases between. Written as DNA, the CDR3 is TGTGCCAGCAGTTTAAGGGGCGATGAGCAGTTCTTC. It codes for CASSLRGDEQFF. Filled out from reference TRBV28 and TRBJ2-1, the complete variable domain reads DVKVTQSSRYLVKRTGEKVFLECVQDMDHENMFWYRQDPGLGLRLIYFSYDVKMKEKGDIPEGYSVSREKKERFSLILESASTNQTSMYLCASSLRGDEQFFGPGTRLTVL.

The chain recombines TRBV29-1 with TRBJ2-3; D call uncertain. CDR1 and CDR2 (germline): SQVTM, ANQGSEA. Between the trimmed V and J ends, which lost 5 bases and 9 bases, there was a span of 15 bases. The CDR3 loop spans 12 amino acids. The CDR3 DNA sequence: TGCAGCGTTCAAACAGCCGTAAAGACGCAGTATTTT. This gives the protein CSVQTAVKTQYF.

This clone turned up a few times. This chain uses TRBV6-5 with TRBJ1-3; D is undetermined. Germline V gene lookup returns CDR1 MNHEY and CDR2 SVGAGI. Trimming took 2 bases from V and 0 from J, leaving 8 bases between them. The CDR3 spans 15 residues. The CDR3 sequence is CASSYGPFSGNTIYF. The DNA of the CDR3 is TGTGCCAGCAGTTACGGGCCCTTCTCTGGAAACACCATATATTTT.

This clone appeared a single time. The V gene is TRBV2, the J gene TRBJ1-5; D unclear. The CDR3 consists of 14 residues. Deletions cut 7 bases from V and 4 bases from J, with 14 bases between. CDR1 is SNHLY, CDR2 FYNNEI, per germline. CDR3 amino acids: CASTERGVNQPQHF. CDR3 coding DNA: TGTGCCAGCACCGAGAGAGGCGTAAATCAGCCCCAGCATTTT.

The V call is TRBV18, the J call TRBJ2-7, with D unclear. Per the germline V gene, CDR1 is KGHSH and CDR2 is LQKENI. This CDR3 contains 12 residues. The CDR3 loop reads CASSPYRLLPKV. The CDR3, as DNA: TGTGCCAGCTCACCATATAGACTCCTTCCTAAGGTC.

The J gene is TRBJ1-1, the V gene TRBV9; D not resolved. V lost 3 bases to trimming and J lost 1 base, with 13 bases between them. Germline V gene lookup returns CDR1 SGDLS and CDR2 YYNGEE. The CDR3 length is 15 residues. CDR3 loop: CASSAPFGGNTEAFF. DNA of the CDR3: TGTGCCAGCAGCGCGCCTTTTGGCGGGAACACTGAAGCTTTCTTT.

This chain uses TRBV27 with TRBJ2-5; 10 bases map to TRBD2. CDR1 and CDR2 from the germline V gene are MNHEY and SMNVEV (reference sequence). Trimming removed 7 bases from V and 5 bases from J; junction bases left unmatched: 10. This CDR3 contains 15 residues. The CDR3: CASKKLGSGRETQYF. Written as DNA, the CDR3 is TGTGCCAGCAAGAAGTTGGGTAGCGGGAGGGAGACCCAGTACTTC.

The chain recombines TRBV13 with TRBJ2-5; 7 nucleotides line up with TRBD1. In germline, CDR1 is PRHDT, CDR2 FYEKMQ (reference sequence). V was clipped by 5 bases and J by 1 base; unmatched bases: 7. There are 15 residues in the CDR3. For the CDR3, the DNA is TGTGCCAGCAGCCCGGGACAGCTAATCCAAGAGACCCAGTACTTC. Amino acid sequence: CASSPGQLIQETQYF.

The rearrangement joins TRBV9 to TRBJ2-1, with 15 bases aligning to TRBD2. CDR1 is SGDLS, CDR2 YYNGEE, per germline. The CDR3 loop spans 16 amino acids. Germline trimming cut 4 bases from V and 8 bases from J; bases unmatched to any gene: 7. The CDR3 here is CASSPRTSGGVDEQFF. The DNA for the CDR3 is TGTGCCAGCAGCCCACGGACTAGCGGGGGGGTAGATGAGCAGTTCTTC.

This chain joins TRBV27 and TRBJ1-1; D is unclear. The V gene's germline CDR1 is MNHEY and CDR2 SMNVEV (reference sequence). The CDR3 is 15 residues long. The germline V and J ends were trimmed by 3 bases and 1 base, with 12 bases remaining between them. This CDR3 is CASSLVGSPNTEAFF. CDR3 DNA: TGTGCCAGCAGTTTGGTGGGCAGTCCGAACACTGAAGCTTTCTTT.

The CDR3 region is CASSLWAYEQYF. The CDR3 region has the DNA TGTGCCAGCAGCTTGTGGGCCTACGAGCAGTACTTC. The V gene is TRBV5-6, the J gene TRBJ2-5; D is ambiguous. The assigned J gene may be wrong: the sequence end matches TRBJ2-7 better. Germline values: CDR1 SGHDT, CDR2 YYEEEE. The CDR3 has 12 residues.

Remarks on this clone: Other DNA sequences in the sample encode the same CDR3. The V and J genes are TRBV18 and TRBJ1-3, with D unresolved. Trimming stripped 3 bases from V and 4 bases from J, with 4 bases between. This CDR3 is 12 amino acids long. Per the germline V gene, CDR1 is KGHSH and CDR2 is LQKENI. The CDR3 nucleotides are TGTGCCAGCTCACCGGCCGGAAACACCATATATTTT. It yields the protein CASSPAGNTIYF.